The 7 T cell receptor beta chains reported below all come from one sample, sequenced in a study of T cell changes during pregnancy in multiple sclerosis. Here immunoSEQ multiplex PCR was the method, and the copy in TCRdb shows in-frame clones only, minus some. The sample lists tens of thousands of clones; roughly nine tenths were seen once. Source: peripheral blood, taken after pregnancy. Every receptor here comes from a female donor in good health, enrolled as a control in a pregnancy study.

This chain connects TRBV19 to TRBJ1-1; a possible D gene is TRBD1 (6 bases). Germline V gene lookup returns CDR1 LNHDA and CDR2 SQIVND (reference sequence). The CDR3 consists of 17 residues. Between the trimmed V and J ends, which lost 1 base and 5 bases, there was a span of 20 bases. This CDR3 is CASSIAALRGGWTEAFF. CDR3 sequence (DNA): TGTGCCAGTAGTATAGCCGCGCTGCGGGGGGGCTGGACTGAAGCTTTCTTT.

V usage is TRBV6-5 and J usage is TRBJ2-7; no clear D gene. This CDR3 spans 15 amino acids. With 6 bases removed from V and 0 bases from J, the gap between germline ends came to 15 bases. CDR1 and CDR2 from the germline V gene are MNHEY and SVGAGI. In DNA, the CDR3 is TGTGCCAGCAGCTCCCCCGGTTGGAGCTCCTACGAGCAGTACTTC. It specifies CASSSPGWSSYEQYF.

CDR3 nucleotides: TGCGCCAGCAGCAAGGGAGACAGGGGACTCTACAATGAGCAGTTCTTC. Translating it yields CASSKGDRGLYNEQFF. This chain connects TRBV5-1 to TRBJ2-1; TRBD1 agrees at 8 bases. This CDR3 has 16 amino acids. CDR1 and CDR2 (germline): SGHRS, YFSETQ. V trimming: 4 bases; J trimming: 3 bases; junction bases outside the gene matches: 9.

A note on this clone: Because it lacks the conserved phenylalanine or tryptophan at the end, this CDR3 is likely a read error. This chain connects TRBV6-5 to TRBJ2-7, with 8 nucleotides matching TRBD1. The V gene end was trimmed by 6 bases and the J gene end by 5 bases; junction bases not matched to a gene: 6. The CDR3 runs 13 residues. Germline CDR1 and CDR2: MNHEY and SVGAGI. This CDR3 is CASRNRGTNEQYL. CDR3 DNA: TGTGCCAGCAGGAACAGGGGGACCAACGAGCAGTACCTC.

The chain recombines TRBV19 with TRBJ2-6; D not certain. Germline V gene lookup returns CDR1 LNHDA and CDR2 SQIVND (reference sequence). V gave up 9 bases and J gave up 1 base, with 4 bases separating them. This CDR3 spans 12 amino acids. CDR3 residues: CASLSGANVLTF. The CDR3 DNA follows: TGTGCCAGCCTATCTGGGGCCAACGTCCTGACTTTC.

The rearrangement links TRBV28 to TRBJ2-3, with TRBD2 as a possible D gene (6 bases). The CDR3 has 13 amino acids. V dropped 7 bases and J dropped 3 bases, with 11 bases sitting between them. Germline values: CDR1 MDHEN, CDR2 SYDVKM. CDR3 sequence: CASKAGRTDTQYF. For the CDR3, the DNA is TGTGCCAGCAAGGCAGGGAGGACAGATACGCAGTATTTT.

The chain combines TRBV5-1 with TRBJ2-5; 8 bases align to TRBD2. This CDR3 region has 15 residues. V shed 4 bases, J shed 5 bases, and the junction held 10 bases outside the gene matches. Germline-derived CDR1 and CDR2 are SGHRS and YFSETQ. CDR3 nucleotide sequence: TGCGCCAGCAGCCGCGGACTAGCCGATCGGGAGACCCAGTACTTC. This codes for CASSRGLADRETQYF.